A single T cell receptor (beta chain) is shown here with its context. Antigen unknown. Thyroid ultrasound, orbital computed tomography, clinical symptoms, and serum thyroxine and TRAb underpinned diagnoses. It was 10 ml of fresh peripheral blood that supplied the PBMCs. This entry comes from a study of T cells in Graves' hyperthyroidism and ophthalmopathy. Regarding the study as a whole: Ophthalmopathy, as predicted by the model, came a median about six months after the prediction. Appearing also in blood were most of the thyroid clonotypes expanded above 0.001.

This CDR3 is 14 amino acids long. Germline lookup yields CDR1 SGHRS and CDR2 YFSETQ. Trimming removed 0 bases from V and 0 bases from J, with 3 bases in between. Regions amplified from RNA transcripts were the TCR beta CDR3 regions. HTBI primers drove first-round RT-PCR of the TCR CDR3. MiXCR, run by TCRdb on the multiplex PCR reads, gives a single entry per CDR3 protein. Here the sample spans about 560,000 distinct CDR3 sequences, over 15% being singletons. Sequenced sample: blood. This chain joins TRBV5-1 and TRBJ1-4; D is unresolved. The TCR originated in a woman aged 18-29 years with Graves' hyperthyroidism. CDR3 protein: CASSLVTTNEKLFF. CDR3 DNA sequence: TGCGCCAGCAGCTTGGTTACAACTAATGAAAAACTGTTTTTT. The full variable domain, completed using reference TRBV5-1 and TRBJ1-4, is KAGVTQTPRYLIKTRGQQVTLSCSPISGHRSVSWYQQTPGQGLQFLFEYFSETQRNKGNFPGRFSGRQFSNSRSEMNVSTLELGDSALYLCASSLVTTNEKLFFGSGTQLSVL.